This T cell receptor beta chain was found in a study of response to subunit inactivated influenza vaccine. Study observations and caveats: The study's authors posited that every seasonal influenza vaccination enlists few new T cells.

This clonotype showed up just a few times. Its specificity is unknown. CDR3 length: 14 amino acids. V lost 1 base, J lost 3 bases, and 10 bases lay in between. Germline V CDR1 and CDR2: SGHAT, FQNNGV. TCRdb fed the RT-PCR reads into MiXCR, producing one record per CDR3 protein. Of under 200,000 distinct CDR3 sequences in the sample, 9.5% to 15% were seen once. The data were also submitted as part of a second study, on T cells expressing NK-cell markers. That source adds: With UMIs, 5'RACE template switching was used to make TCR beta cDNA. The TCR beta repertoires were obtained from sorted CD3+CD56+NKG2C+, CD3+CD56+NKG2C- and CD3+CD56-NKG2C+ T cells. Seven donors tested HCMV-seropositive and one tested seronegative among the eight sequenced.

The J gene is TRBJ2-7, the V gene TRBV11-2, with D maybe TRBD2 (5 bases). The source was CD8+ T cells sorted from PBMCs, collected 11 to 12 days after vaccination. The sequence was collected from a man in his forties or fifties who received an inactivated influenza vaccine. The CDR3 loop is CASSLAGVYYEQYF. CDR3 DNA: TGTGCCAGCAGCTTAGCCGGGGTCTACTACGAGCAGTACTTC.